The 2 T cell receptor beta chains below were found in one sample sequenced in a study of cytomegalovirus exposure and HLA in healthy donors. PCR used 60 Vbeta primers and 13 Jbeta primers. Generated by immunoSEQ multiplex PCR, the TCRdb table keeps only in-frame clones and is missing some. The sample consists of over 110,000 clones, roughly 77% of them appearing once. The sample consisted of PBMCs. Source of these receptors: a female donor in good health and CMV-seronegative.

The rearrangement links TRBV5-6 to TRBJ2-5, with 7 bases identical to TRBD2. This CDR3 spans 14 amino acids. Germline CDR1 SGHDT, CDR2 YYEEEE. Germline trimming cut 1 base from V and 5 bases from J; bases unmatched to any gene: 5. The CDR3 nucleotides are TGTGCCAGCAGCTTGTGGCCTAGCGGCGAGACCCAGTACTTC. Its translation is CASSLWPSGETQYF.

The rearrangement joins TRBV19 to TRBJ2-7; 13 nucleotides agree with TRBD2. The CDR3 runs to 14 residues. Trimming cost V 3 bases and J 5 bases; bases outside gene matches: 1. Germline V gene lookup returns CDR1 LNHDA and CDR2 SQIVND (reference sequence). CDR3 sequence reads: CASSMTSGRNEQYF. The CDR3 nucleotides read TGTGCCAGTAGTATGACTAGCGGGAGGAACGAGCAGTACTTC.